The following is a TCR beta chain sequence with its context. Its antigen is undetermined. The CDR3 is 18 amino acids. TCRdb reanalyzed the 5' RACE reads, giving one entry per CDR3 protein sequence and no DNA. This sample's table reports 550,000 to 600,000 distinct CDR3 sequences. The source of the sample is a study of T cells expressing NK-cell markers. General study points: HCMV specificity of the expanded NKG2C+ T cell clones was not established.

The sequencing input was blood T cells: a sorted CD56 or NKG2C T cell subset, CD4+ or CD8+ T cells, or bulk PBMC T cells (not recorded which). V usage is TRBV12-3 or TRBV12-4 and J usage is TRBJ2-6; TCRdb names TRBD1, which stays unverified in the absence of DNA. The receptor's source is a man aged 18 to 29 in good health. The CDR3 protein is CASSFIGTPVTGANVLTF.